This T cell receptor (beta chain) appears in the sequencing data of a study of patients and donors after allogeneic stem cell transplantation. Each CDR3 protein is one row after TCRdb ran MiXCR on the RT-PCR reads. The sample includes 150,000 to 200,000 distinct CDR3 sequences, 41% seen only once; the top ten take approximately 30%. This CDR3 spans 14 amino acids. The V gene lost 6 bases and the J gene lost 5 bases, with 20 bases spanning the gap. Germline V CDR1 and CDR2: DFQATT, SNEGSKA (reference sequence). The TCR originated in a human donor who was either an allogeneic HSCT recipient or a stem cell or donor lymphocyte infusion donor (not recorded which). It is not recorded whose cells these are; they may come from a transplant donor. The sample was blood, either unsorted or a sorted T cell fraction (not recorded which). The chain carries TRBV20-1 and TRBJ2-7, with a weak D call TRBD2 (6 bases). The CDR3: CSAEDSGPFDEQYF. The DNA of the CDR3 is TGCAGTGCCGAAGATAGCGGTCCGTTCGACGAGCAGTACTTC.